The clone carrying this TCR beta chain was found a few times. The data are from a study of T cells in Graves' hyperthyroidism and ophthalmopathy. TCR beta CDR3 sequences were amplified from RNA transcripts. Researchers ran a first-round RT-PCR on the TCR CDR3 using the HTBI primer set. MiXCR was run by TCRdb on the multiplex PCR reads, yielding one entry per CDR3 protein. This table has over 250,000 distinct CDR3 sequences, about 13% appearing once. This clonotype was obtained from a woman aged 40 to 50 with Graves' ophthalmopathy. Sequencing was done on a sample of blood.

The DNA for the CDR3 is TGCAGTGCTAGAGCCCTCCAGGGGGTGGACTATGCCTCTGGAAACACCATATATTTT. Its protein product is CSARALQGVDYASGNTIYF. J is TRBJ1-3 and V is TRBV20-1; 7 bases align to TRBD1. Germline V CDR1 and CDR2: DFQATT, SNEGSKA (reference sequence). J gave up 0 bases and V 1 base, and 15 bases lay outside the gene matches. The CDR3 covers 19 residues.